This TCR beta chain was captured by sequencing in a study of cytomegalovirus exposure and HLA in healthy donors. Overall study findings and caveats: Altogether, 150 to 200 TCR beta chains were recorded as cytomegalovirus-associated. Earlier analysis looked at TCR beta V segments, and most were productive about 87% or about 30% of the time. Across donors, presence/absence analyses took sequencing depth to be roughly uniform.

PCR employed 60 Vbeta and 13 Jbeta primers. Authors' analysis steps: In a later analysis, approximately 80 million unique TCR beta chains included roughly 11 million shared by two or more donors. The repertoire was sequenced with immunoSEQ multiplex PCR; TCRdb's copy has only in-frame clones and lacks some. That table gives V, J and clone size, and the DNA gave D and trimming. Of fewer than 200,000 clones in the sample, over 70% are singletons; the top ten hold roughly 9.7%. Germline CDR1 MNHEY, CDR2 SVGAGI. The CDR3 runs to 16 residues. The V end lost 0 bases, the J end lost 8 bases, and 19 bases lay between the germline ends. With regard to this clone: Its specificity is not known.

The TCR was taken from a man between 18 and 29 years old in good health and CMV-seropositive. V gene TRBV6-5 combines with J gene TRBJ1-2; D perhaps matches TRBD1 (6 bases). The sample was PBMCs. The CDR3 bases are TGTGCCAGCAGTTACTCGGGCACAGGGAGCGGCTGGGGCTACACCTTC. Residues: CASSYSGTGSGWGYTF.